These 21 T cell receptor beta chains originate from one sample sequenced in a study of chemoradiotherapy in HPV16-positive cancers. Here immunoSEQ multiplex PCR was the method, and the copy in TCRdb shows in-frame clones only, minus some. The repertoire holds roughly 14,000 clones, with roughly 74% as singletons. The specimen was collected from a patient who underwent chemoradiotherapy. These receptors were collected from a human donor with HPV-associated anogenital cancer.

The CDR3 sequence: CAWELFQTDTQYF. As DNA, the CDR3 is TGTGCCTGGGAGCTTTTTCAGACAGATACGCAGTATTTT. The chain uses TRBV30 and TRBJ2-3, with unresolved D. Germline V gene sequence: CDR1 GTSNPN, CDR2 SVGIG (reference sequence). V lost 5 bases and J lost 3, with 12 bases in between. This CDR3 comprises 13 residues.

The genes are TRBV19 and TRBJ2-3, with TRBD2 matching over 8 bases. CDR3 length equals 15 residues. Germline CDR1 LNHDA, CDR2 SQIVND (reference sequence). The V gene end was trimmed by 5 bases and the J gene end by 2 bases; junction bases not matched to a gene: 6. The CDR3 sequence: CASSLTSAYTDTQYF. CDR3 bases: TGTGCCAGTAGTCTGACTAGCGCGTACACAGATACGCAGTATTTT.

The chain has TRBV10-3 and TRBJ2-7; no definite D call. Germline-derived CDR1 and CDR2 are ENHRY and SYGVKD. This CDR3 spans 14 amino acids. Trimming cost V 6 bases and J 0 bases, with 12 bases left between them. CDR3 sequence (DNA): TGTGCCATCAGCGACAAGTCCGGCTCCTACGAGCAGTACTTC. Protein: CAISDKSGSYEQYF.

The chain couples TRBV11-3 to TRBJ1-2, with D tentatively TRBD1 (5 bases). The germline V gene has CDR1 SGHNT and CDR2 YENEEA. Trimming removed 4 bases at V and 11 bases at J, with 11 bases between. This CDR3 region has 11 residues. CDR3 coding DNA: TGTGCCAGCAGCTCCAGGGCAGGATACACCTTC. This gives the protein CASSSRAGYTF.

V usage is TRBV5-1 and J usage is TRBJ2-7; TRBD1 matches 7 bases. After removal of 5 bases from V and 0 bases from J, the junction contained 8 bases not matched to a gene. This CDR3 region has 15 residues. The germline gives CDR1 SGHRS, CDR2 YFSETQ. This chain's CDR3 is CASSLHRDSSYEQYF. The DNA of the CDR3 is TGCGCCAGCAGTCTGCACCGGGACAGCTCCTACGAGCAGTACTTC.

The chain employs TRBV7-6 and TRBJ2-5; D not resolved. This CDR3 has 15 amino acids. Trimming pared 2 bases from V and 1 base from J, leaving 11 bases between. Germline assignment: CDR1 SGHVS and CDR2 FNYEAQ. The CDR3 protein is CASSLSGQSQETQYF. Written as DNA, the CDR3 is TGTGCCAGCAGCTTATCGGGCCAGTCCCAAGAGACCCAGTACTTC.

The gene calls are TRBV28 and TRBJ2-7; possible D gene TRBD2, 6 bases. Germline loops: CDR1 MDHEN, CDR2 SYDVKM. The V end was cut by 7 bases, the J end by 3 bases, with 13 bases between. This CDR3 has 13 residues. In nucleotides, the CDR3 is TGTGCCAGCAACACCGGGGGTTTCTACGAGCAGTACTTC. Its protein is CASNTGGFYEQYF.

This clone is categorized as medium-sized. J is TRBJ2-5 and V is TRBV6-1; maybe TRBD1 (5 bases). The CDR3 sequence is 13 residues long. The germline V gene has CDR1 MNHNS and CDR2 SASEGT. V lost 10 bases, J lost 1 base, and 13 bases lay in between. CDR3 nucleotide sequence: TGTGCCACCACCTTGGGGCCCCAAGAGACCCAGTACTTC. As protein: CATTLGPQETQYF.

The CDR3 region has the DNA TGTGCCAGCTCACCACCGGAAGGGGCGTCTTGGGGCTACACCTTC. Protein sequence: CASSPPEGASWGYTF. This sequence joins TRBV18 and TRBJ1-2, with D tentatively TRBD1 (5 bases). Deletions cut 0 bases from V and 8 bases from J, with 16 bases between. Germline V gene data show CDR1 as KGHSH and CDR2 as LQKENI. The CDR3 is made up of 15 amino acids.

V and J are TRBV2 and TRBJ2-1; perhaps D is TRBD1 or TRBD2 (6 bases each). CDR3 length equals 16 residues. The V gene's germline CDR1 is SNHLY and CDR2 FYNNEI. Trimming took 6 bases from V and 5 from J, leaving 20 bases between them. The CDR3 here is CASRPIGKRGDNEQFF. DNA of the CDR3: TGTGCCAGCAGGCCTATCGGGAAAAGGGGGGACAATGAGCAGTTCTTC.

The chain joins TRBV30 to TRBJ2-7; tentatively, D is TRBD1 or TRBD2 (6 bases each). Germline CDR1 and CDR2: GTSNPN and SVGIG (reference sequence). Trimming cost V 3 bases and J 0 bases, with 15 bases left between them. The CDR3 runs 15 residues. In DNA form, the CDR3 reads TGTGCCTGGAGGGAGGGGGGCCGTAGCTCCTACGAGCAGTACTTC. Protein sequence: CAWREGGRSSYEQYF.

CDR3 residues: CASSLIDTGELFF. The CDR3, as DNA: TGCGCCAGCAGCTTGATAGACACCGGGGAGCTGTTTTTT. The rearrangement links TRBV5-1 to TRBJ2-2; the D is unclear. CDR3 size: 13 residues. V was clipped by 1 base and J by 3 bases, with 4 bases between them. Germline CDR1 reads SGHRS; CDR2 reads YFSETQ.

The chain uses TRBV13 and TRBJ2-3, with no clear D. The V and J ends lost 1 base and 1 base respectively, with 3 bases between them. CDR3 length: 13 amino acids. Germline V lookup: CDR1 PRHDT, CDR2 FYEKMQ (reference sequence). CDR3 coding DNA: TGTGCCAGCAGCTTAGAGCGCACAGATACGCAGTATTTT. Its protein product is CASSLERTDTQYF.

The rearrangement uses TRBV7-8 and TRBJ2-7; D perhaps matches TRBD1 (6 bases). CDR1 and CDR2 from the germline V gene are SGHVS and FQNEAQ. CDR3 size: 13 residues. Trimming took 2 bases from V and 5 from J, leaving 10 bases between them. The CDR3, as DNA: TGTGCCAGCAGCTTATCAGGGGTCCACGAGCAGTACTTC. Encoded protein: CASSLSGVHEQYF.

This rearrangement joins TRBV6-5 to TRBJ1-2; possible D gene TRBD1, 5 bases. V was pared by 5 bases and J by 4 bases, with 14 bases between. Germline CDR1 and CDR2: MNHEY and SVGAGI. The CDR3 covers 14 residues. The CDR3: CASSDPTDIYGYTF. In DNA form, the CDR3 reads TGTGCCAGCAGTGACCCGACAGACATCTATGGCTACACCTTC.

The chain uses TRBV5-5 and TRBJ1-2, with 7 bases identical to TRBD1. The junction had 14 bases not matched to a gene; V was cut back by 4 bases and J by 8 bases. The germline gives CDR1 SGHKS, CDR2 YYEKEE (reference sequence). The CDR3 contains 15 residues. CDR3 sequence (DNA): TGTGCCAGCAGCCCGACAGGGTATCCTATTGAGGGCTACACCTTC. Translated, it gives CASSPTGYPIEGYTF.

V is TRBV9 and J is TRBJ2-3; no reliable D call. V dropped 0 bases and J dropped 1 base, with 9 bases sitting between them. Germline CDR1 and CDR2: SGDLS and YYNGEE. The CDR3 runs to 15 residues. Written as DNA, the CDR3 is TGTGCCAGCAGCGTAGCTAGGGTGGGCACAGATACGCAGTATTTT. As protein: CASSVARVGTDTQYF.

The chain recombines TRBV19 with TRBJ2-5; 14 bases are shared with TRBD2. V shed 5 bases, J shed 4 bases, and the junction held 3 bases outside the gene matches. The CDR3 extends over 15 amino acids. In germline, CDR1 is LNHDA, CDR2 SQIVND (reference sequence). CDR3 sequence reads: CASSRLAGGSETQYF. The CDR3 DNA sequence: TGTGCCAGTAGTCGACTAGCGGGAGGGTCAGAGACCCAGTACTTC.

The chain carries TRBV2 and TRBJ1-6, with D unresolved. Germline CDR1 and CDR2: SNHLY and FYNNEI. The V gene lost 1 base and the J gene lost 6 bases, with 10 bases spanning the gap. The CDR3 is 15 amino acids. CDR3 sequence (DNA): TGTGCCAGCAGTGAAGATTGGCAGGTTAATTCACCCCTCCACTTT. This translates into CASSEDWQVNSPLHF.

The gene calls are TRBV18 and TRBJ2-1; 13 bases align to TRBD2. Germline lookup yields CDR1 KGHSH and CDR2 LQKENI. The CDR3 is 15 amino acids. Unmatched junction bases numbered 6, after V lost 6 bases and J lost 7 bases. The CDR3 DNA follows: TGTGCCAGCTCGCCCGGGACTAGCGGGATAAATGAGCAGTTCTTC. Protein product: CASSPGTSGINEQFF.

CDR3 in amino acids: CASSLVLAGGEFF. CDR3 nucleotides: TGCGCCAGCAGCCTGGTACTAGCGGGAGGGGAGTTCTTC. The chain links TRBV5-1 to TRBJ2-1, with 13 bases fitting TRBD2. This CDR3 has 13 residues. The germline CDR1 and CDR2 sequences are SGHRS and YFSETQ. V lost 4 bases, J lost 14 bases, and 6 bases stayed unmatched. The entire variable domain, with the rest obtained from reference TRBV5-1 and TRBJ2-1, is as follows: KAGVTQTPRYLIKTRGQQVTLSCSPISGHRSVSWYQQTPGQGLQFLFEYFSETQRNKGNFPGRFSGRQFSNSRSEMNVSTLELGDSALYLCASSLVLAGGEFFGPGTRLTVL.